This T cell receptor beta chain is from a study of a mutant IDH1 vaccine in newly diagnosed glioma. About the research overall: Across weeks 1, 3, 5, 7, 11, 15, 19 and 23, patients received a vaccination each time, eight in all. Those enrolled had earlier been treated with radiotherapy, temozolomide, or both, mostly both.

Sequencing used immunoSEQ multiplex PCR; TCRdb keeps in-frame clones, though not all of them. The repertoire holds about 58,000 clones, with roughly 80% as singletons. Note on this clone: The antigen remains unidentified.

The germline CDR1 and CDR2 sequences are SGHRS and YFSETQ. This CDR3 spans 11 amino acids. Trimming left V 4 bases short and J 4 bases short, with 6 bases between. Time point specified: week 5, during vaccination. In every dose of vaccine, 300 ug of mutant IDH1 20-mer peptide was given alongside topical imiquimod. Every donor had a new WHO grade 3 or 4 astrocytoma that was IDH1-mutant, with loss of nuclear ATRX. The chain has TRBV5-1 and TRBJ2-7, with D uncertain. This TCR was recovered from a woman aged 45-65 years with glioma. Here the sequenced sample was PBMCs, taken from a glioma patient whose treatment included an IDH1 peptide vaccine. The CDR3: CASSPGYEQYF. Written as DNA, the CDR3 is TGCGCCAGCAGCCCAGGATACGAGCAGTACTTC.